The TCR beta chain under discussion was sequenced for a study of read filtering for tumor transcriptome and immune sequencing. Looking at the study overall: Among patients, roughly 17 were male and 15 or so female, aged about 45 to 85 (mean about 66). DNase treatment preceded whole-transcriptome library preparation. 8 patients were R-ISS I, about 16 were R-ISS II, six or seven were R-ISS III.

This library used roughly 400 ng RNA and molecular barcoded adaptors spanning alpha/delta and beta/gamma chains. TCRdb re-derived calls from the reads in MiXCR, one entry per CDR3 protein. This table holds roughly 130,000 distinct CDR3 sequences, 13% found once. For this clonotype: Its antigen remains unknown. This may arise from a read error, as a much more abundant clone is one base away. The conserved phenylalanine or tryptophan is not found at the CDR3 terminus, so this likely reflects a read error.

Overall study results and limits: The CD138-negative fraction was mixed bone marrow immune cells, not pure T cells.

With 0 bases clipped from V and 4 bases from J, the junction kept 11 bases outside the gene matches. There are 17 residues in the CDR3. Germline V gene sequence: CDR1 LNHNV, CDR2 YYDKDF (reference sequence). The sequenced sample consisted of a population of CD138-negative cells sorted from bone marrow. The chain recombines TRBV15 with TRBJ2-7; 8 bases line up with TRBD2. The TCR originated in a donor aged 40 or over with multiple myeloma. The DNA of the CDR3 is TGTGCCACCAGCAGAGATAGAGTCAGCGGGAGAATATACGAGCAGTACTCC. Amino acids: CATSRDRVSGRIYEQYS.